The 29 T cell receptor beta chains given below trace back to one sample, sequenced in a study of cytomegalovirus exposure and HLA in healthy donors. Primers: 60 Vbeta forward and 13 Jbeta reverse. Sequencing used immunoSEQ multiplex PCR; TCRdb keeps in-frame clones, though not all of them. Among around 100,000 clones, about four fifths were seen once, and the ten largest hold 4.5% to 5.5%. What was sequenced was PBMCs. These receptors were taken from a man aged 35 to 55 in good health and CMV-seropositive.

This clone was found a few times. The V call is TRBV28, the J call TRBJ2-5; no clear D. Germline V CDR1 and CDR2: MDHEN, SYDVKM. V lost 8 bases, J lost 0 bases, and 13 bases lay in between. The CDR3 is made up of 14 amino acids. CDR3 sequence (DNA): TGTGCCAGCGGCTCCCCAACCTACCAAGAGACCCAGTACTTC. The encoded protein is CASGSPTYQETQYF. The variable domain in full, with the rest retrieved from reference TRBV28 and TRBJ2-5, is DVKVTQSSRYLVKRTGEKVFLECVQDMDHENMFWYRQDPGLGLRLIYFSYDVKMKEKGDIPEGYSVSREKKERFSLILESASTNQTSMYLCASGSPTYQETQYFGPGTRLLVL.

This CDR3 is CASSDWEGYTF. The CDR3 DNA follows: TGTGCCAGCAGTGATTGGGAGGGCTACACCTTC. The chain employs TRBV6-1 and TRBJ1-2; D gene uncertain. The germline CDR1 and CDR2 sequences are MNHNS and SASEGT. The CDR3 runs to 11 residues. Trimming took off 3 bases at V and 8 bases at J, with 7 bases between the two ends.

The chain uses TRBV27 and TRBJ1-1; 7 bases line up with TRBD1. CDR3 size: 14 residues. Germline assignment: CDR1 MNHEY and CDR2 SMNVEV (reference sequence). The V segment lost 8 bases and the J segment 2 bases; nucleotides outside the gene matches: 8. CDR3 loop: CASGRGQTNTEAFF. CDR3 nucleotides: TGTGCCAGCGGCAGGGGACAGACAAACACTGAAGCTTTCTTT.

This clone was observed once. This chain uses TRBV28 with TRBJ1-1; TRBD1 might be the D (6 bases). Germline CDR1 reads MDHEN; CDR2 reads SYDVKM. The CDR3 covers 13 residues. V lost 5 bases, J lost 1 base, and 8 bases lay in between. This chain's CDR3 is CASSVDRNTEAFF. The CDR3 region has the DNA TGTGCCAGCAGTGTGGACAGGAACACTGAAGCTTTCTTT. Full variable domain (missing parts from reference TRBV28 and TRBJ1-1): DVKVTQSSRYLVKRTGEKVFLECVQDMDHENMFWYRQDPGLGLRLIYFSYDVKMKEKGDIPEGYSVSREKKERFSLILESASTNQTSMYLCASSVDRNTEAFFGQGTRLTVV.

The V and J genes are TRBV28 and TRBJ2-2; the D is unclear. The CDR3 has 14 residues. CDR1 MDHEN and CDR2 SYDVKM come from the germline V gene. V lost 5 bases and J 4 bases, leaving 11 bases between the germline ends. The CDR3 DNA follows: TGTGCCAGCAGTCCGGTGCCTGGCACCGGGGAGCTGTTTTTT. This gives the protein CASSPVPGTGELFF.

The chain combines TRBV7-9 with TRBJ2-1; 8 bases are a match to TRBD1. Per germline, CDR1 SEHNR and CDR2 FQNEAQ (reference sequence). V lost 5 bases to trimming and J lost 5 bases; unmatched junction nucleotides: 11. The CDR3 runs to 16 residues. Written as DNA, the CDR3 is TGTGCCAGCAGCCCTACCGGGACAGGAACCGACAATGAGCAGTTCTTC. Its translation: CASSPTGTGTDNEQFF.

The chain joins TRBV5-1 to TRBJ1-2; TRBD1 aligns across 9 bases. There are 16 residues in the CDR3. Looked up from germline, CDR1 is SGHRS and CDR2 is YFSETQ. Trimming at V came to 3 bases and at J to 4 bases, leaving 10 bases not matched to a gene. The CDR3 protein is CASSWGGQGLVYGYTF. In DNA, the CDR3 is TGCGCCAGCAGCTGGGGGGGACAGGGTCTGGTCTATGGCTACACCTTC.

The rearrangement links TRBV5-1 to TRBJ2-3, with D maybe TRBD2 (5 bases). CDR3 length: 14 residues. CDR1 is SGHRS, CDR2 YFSETQ, per germline. The ends were cut back, 2 bases at V and 2 bases at J, with 9 bases in the middle. As DNA, the CDR3 is TGCGCCAGCAGCTTTGGCGGGTACACAGATACGCAGTATTTT. Amino acids: CASSFGGYTDTQYF.

The genes are TRBV14 and TRBJ2-3; 13 nucleotides line up with TRBD2. Germline V gene lookup returns CDR1 SGHDN and CDR2 FVKESK. There are 15 residues in the CDR3. V gave up 1 base and J gave up 9 bases; unmatched junction bases: 4. The CDR3 loop reads CASSQVGLAGSTQYF. CDR3 coding DNA: TGTGCCAGCAGCCAAGTGGGACTAGCGGGATCCACGCAGTATTTT.

The chain links TRBV7-3 to TRBJ2-2; D possibly corresponds to TRBD2 (6 bases). This CDR3 region has 15 residues. Germline CDR1 is SGHTA and CDR2 is FQGTGA. The ends were cut back, 5 bases at V and 0 bases at J, with 10 bases in the middle. As DNA, the CDR3 is TGTGCCAGCAGCCCGACTAGTGCGAACACCGGGGAGCTGTTTTTT. This gives the protein CASSPTSANTGELFF.

The chain employs TRBV18 and TRBJ2-1; 9 nucleotides align to TRBD1. The ends lost 6 bases at V and 3 bases at J; junction bases unmatched: 6. Germline assignment: CDR1 KGHSH and CDR2 LQKENI. This CDR3 is built from 15 residues. In nucleotides, the CDR3 is TGTGCCAGCTCGGCCGGGACAGGGATCTACAATGAGCAGTTCTTC. Protein sequence: CASSAGTGIYNEQFF.

On this clone: The junction departs from the called germline gene at one end, perhaps through a read error. The chain links TRBV7-9 to TRBJ1-4; D might be TRBD1 (5 bases). The CDR3 runs 19 residues. CDR1 is SEHNR, CDR2 FQNEAQ, per germline (reference sequence). The CDR3 sequence is CSSSLKGPARRAASEKLFF. Here the CDR3 DNA reads TGTTCCAGCAGCTTAAAGGGGCCAGCGCGCAGGGCCGCGAGTGAAAAACTGTTTTTT.

V gene TRBV4-1 combines with J gene TRBJ1-5; D might be TRBD1 (6 bases). Trimming pared 4 bases from V and 8 bases from J, leaving 9 bases between. The CDR3 runs 12 residues. Germline CDR1 and CDR2: MGHRA and YSYEKL. CDR3 amino acids: CASSRPGEPQHF. The CDR3 DNA is TGCGCCAGCAGCCGACCAGGGGAGCCCCAGCATTTT.

This sequence joins TRBV7-9 and TRBJ2-2; D remains unclear. The length of the CDR3 is 12 residues. With 3 bases removed from V and 4 bases from J, the gap between germline ends came to 3 bases. Germline loops: CDR1 SEHNR, CDR2 FQNEAQ (reference sequence). The CDR3 protein is CASSFGTGELFF. CDR3 coding DNA: TGTGCCAGCAGCTTCGGCACCGGGGAGCTGTTTTTT.

The V call is TRBV19, the J call TRBJ2-3; 9 nucleotides align to TRBD2. Germline values: CDR1 LNHDA, CDR2 SQIVND (reference sequence). The CDR3 is 15 amino acids. Unmatched junction bases numbered 5, after V lost 6 bases and J lost 1 base. CDR3 in DNA: TGTGCCAGTAGCTGGCGGGAGGGCCGCACAGATACGCAGTATTTT. Its translation: CASSWREGRTDTQYF.

The chain links TRBV2 to TRBJ1-2; 7 bases are a match to TRBD1. CDR3 size: 14 residues. With V trimmed by 7 bases and J by 8 bases, 13 bases remained unmatched. Germline CDR1 and CDR2: SNHLY and FYNNEI. The CDR3 sequence is CASITGALIVGYTF. CDR3 sequence (DNA): TGTGCCAGCATCACAGGGGCCCTAATTGTAGGCTACACCTTC.

This clone has a single count. The chain joins TRBV7-3 to TRBJ1-2; D may be TRBD1 (6 bases). The V gene lost 5 bases and the J gene lost 5 bases, with 21 bases spanning the gap. The germline CDR1 and CDR2 sequences are SGHTA and FQGTGA. This CDR3 contains 16 residues. The DNA of the CDR3 is TGTGCCAGCAGCGCGACCCCAGGGGTGGGGGGGTATGGCTACACCTTC. Amino acids: CASSATPGVGGYGYTF.

The chain joins TRBV6-1 to TRBJ2-1; 11 positions match TRBD1. Germline CDR1 and CDR2: MNHNS and SASEGT. V trimming: 2 bases; J trimming: 1 base; junction bases outside the gene matches: 10. The CDR3 covers 19 residues. This chain's CDR3 is CASSENGQGADRSYNEQFF. CDR3 nucleotides: TGTGCCAGCAGTGAAAATGGACAGGGGGCCGACCGTTCCTACAATGAGCAGTTCTTC.

V gene TRBV7-9 combines with J gene TRBJ2-7; TRBD1 is a possible D gene (6 bases). V lost 1 base and J 4 bases, leaving 11 bases between the germline ends. From germline, CDR1 is SEHNR and CDR2 FQNEAQ (reference sequence). The CDR3 is made up of 14 amino acids. CDR3 residues: CASSLEPGTYEQYF. The CDR3, as DNA: TGTGCCAGCAGCTTAGAGCCGGGGACATACGAGCAGTACTTC.

As DNA, the CDR3 is TGTGCCATCAGTGGCAACGGGCCGGGACAGGGGGCGAGTCGGCCCCAGCATTTT. It translates to CAISGNGPGQGASRPQHF. The rearrangement links TRBV10-3 to TRBJ1-5; TRBD1 matches 12 bases. Germline V lookup: CDR1 ENHRY, CDR2 SYGVKD. This CDR3 contains 18 residues. V was clipped by 4 bases and J by 9 bases; unmatched bases: 16.

The rearrangement joins TRBV18 to TRBJ1-3, with 10 nucleotides matching TRBD1. In germline, CDR1 is KGHSH, CDR2 LQKENI. V shed 6 bases and J 1 base; nucleotides not matched to a gene: 3. The CDR3 runs 15 residues. CDR3 loop: CASSRDRGSGNTIYF. The DNA for the CDR3 is TGTGCCAGCTCCCGGGACAGGGGATCTGGAAACACCATATATTTT.

The chain carries TRBV7-9 and TRBJ2-1; TRBD2 agrees at 12 bases. V dropped 4 bases and J dropped 2; count of bases not matched to a gene: 3. The CDR3 is 16 amino acids. Germline V CDR1 and CDR2: SEHNR, FQNEAQ (reference sequence). The DNA of the CDR3 is TGTGCCAGCAGCTCGGGACTAGCGGGCCCCTACAATGAGCAGTTCTTC. Its translation is CASSSGLAGPYNEQFF.

The rearrangement links TRBV2 to TRBJ2-7, with D perhaps matching TRBD1 (6 bases). The CDR3 is 14 amino acids. The V gene lost 5 bases and the J gene lost 3 bases, with 14 bases spanning the gap. The germline V gene has CDR1 SNHLY and CDR2 FYNNEI. The CDR3 loop reads CASSPQWGLYEQYF. In DNA form, the CDR3 reads TGTGCCAGCAGTCCCCAGTGGGGGCTCTACGAGCAGTACTTC.

The CDR3 DNA sequence: TGTGCCAGTAGTGCCTTACAGGGTAGGGCTCGGGAAGGCTACACCTTC. Residues: CASSALQGRAREGYTF. The V call is TRBV19, the J call TRBJ1-2, with D maybe TRBD1 (6 bases). Germline CDR1 reads LNHDA; CDR2 reads SQIVND (reference sequence). CDR3 length: 16 amino acids. Trimming cost V 5 bases and J 8 bases, with 24 bases left between them.

The genes are TRBV16 and TRBJ1-2, with D possibly being TRBD1 (5 bases). V dropped 2 bases and J dropped 1 base, with 11 bases sitting between them. Germline lookup yields CDR1 KGHSY and CDR2 FQNENV. The CDR3 extends over 15 amino acids. CDR3 loop: CASSQRVRDNYGYTF. CDR3 nucleotides: TGTGCCAGCAGCCAACGTGTCAGGGATAACTATGGCTACACCTTC.

This chain links TRBV6-5 with TRBJ1-4, with D uncertain. Germline V gene sequence: CDR1 MNHEY, CDR2 SVGAGI. V lost 5 bases to trimming and J lost 5 bases, with 15 bases between them. The CDR3 runs to 15 residues. CDR3 in amino acids: CASSPGGGGNEKLFF. As DNA, the CDR3 is TGTGCCAGCAGTCCCGGTGGAGGCGGGAATGAAAAACTGTTTTTT.

Regarding this clone: The junction does not match germline at one end; this may be a read error. The chain joins TRBV5-1 to TRBJ2-6; D is possibly TRBD1 (5 bases). In germline, CDR1 is SGHRS, CDR2 YFSETQ. The CDR3 is 14 amino acids. The CDR3 DNA reads as TGCGCCAGCTTGCCAGGGTCTGGGGCCAACGGCCTGACTTTC. It specifies CASLPGSGANGLTF.

V and J are TRBV19 and TRBJ2-1; 8 positions match TRBD2. J was trimmed by 4 bases and V by 1 base; bases with no gene match: 3. The CDR3 has 15 residues. Germline-derived CDR1 and CDR2 are LNHDA and SQIVND (reference sequence). This CDR3 reads CASSIGGRSYNEQFF. The CDR3 DNA is TGTGCCAGTAGTATAGGCGGGAGGTCTTACAATGAGCAGTTCTTC.

The V call is TRBV18, the J call TRBJ2-6; TRBD1 matches 10 bases. Germline V gene data show CDR1 as KGHSH and CDR2 as LQKENI. The CDR3 extends over 17 amino acids. After removal of 3 bases from V and 2 bases from J, the junction contained 4 bases not matched to a gene. The CDR3 protein is CASSPGQGGPGANVLTF. CDR3 bases: TGTGCCAGCTCACCCGGACAGGGGGGGCCTGGGGCCAACGTCCTGACTTTC.